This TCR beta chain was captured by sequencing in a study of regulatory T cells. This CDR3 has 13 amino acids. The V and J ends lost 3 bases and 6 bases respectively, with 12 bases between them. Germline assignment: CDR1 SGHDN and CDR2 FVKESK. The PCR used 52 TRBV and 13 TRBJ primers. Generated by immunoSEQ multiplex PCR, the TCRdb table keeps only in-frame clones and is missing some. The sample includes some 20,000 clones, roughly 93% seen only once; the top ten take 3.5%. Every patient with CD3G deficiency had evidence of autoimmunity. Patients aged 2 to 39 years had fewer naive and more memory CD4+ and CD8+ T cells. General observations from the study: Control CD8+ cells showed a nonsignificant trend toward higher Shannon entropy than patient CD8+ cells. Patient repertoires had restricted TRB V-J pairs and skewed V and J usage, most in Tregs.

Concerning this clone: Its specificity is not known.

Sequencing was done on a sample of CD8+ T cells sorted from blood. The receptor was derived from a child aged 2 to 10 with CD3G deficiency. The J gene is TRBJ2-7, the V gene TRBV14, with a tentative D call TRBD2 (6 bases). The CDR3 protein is CASSQSVGSEQYF. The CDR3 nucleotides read TGTGCCAGCAGCCAGAGCGTCGGGAGCGAGCAGTACTTC.